The sequence of this T cell receptor beta chain was determined in a study of blood T cell repertoires in COVID-19. Repertoires were generated with immunoSEQ multiplex PCR, while TCRdb's copy carries only in-frame clones and drops some. This sample has 150,000 to 200,000 clones; around 88% occur once, and the top ten carry about 4.7%. V was clipped by 6 bases and J by 6 bases, with 12 bases between them. Germline assignment: CDR1 MNHEY and CDR2 SVGEGT. CDR3 length equals 12 residues. The chain has TRBV6-2 or TRBV6-3 and TRBJ2-7; a possible D gene is TRBD2 (5 bases). The sample taken for sequencing was peripheral blood. The origin of this receptor is a human donor in a cohort sampled during active COVID-19. The CDR3 here is CASSLGKTEQYF. The CDR3 DNA follows: TGTGCCAGCAGCCTCGGGAAGACCGAGCAGTACTTC.